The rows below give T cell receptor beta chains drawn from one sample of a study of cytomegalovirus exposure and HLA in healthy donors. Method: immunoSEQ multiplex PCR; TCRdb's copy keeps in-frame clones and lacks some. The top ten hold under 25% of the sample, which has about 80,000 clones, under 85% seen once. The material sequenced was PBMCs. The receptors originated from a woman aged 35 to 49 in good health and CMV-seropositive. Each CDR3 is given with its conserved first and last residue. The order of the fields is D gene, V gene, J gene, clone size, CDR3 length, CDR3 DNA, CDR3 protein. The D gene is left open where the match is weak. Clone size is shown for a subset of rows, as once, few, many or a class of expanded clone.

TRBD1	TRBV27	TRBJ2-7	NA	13	TGTGCCACCAAAGACAGGGGGTTCTACGAGCAGTACTTC	CATKDRGFYEQYF
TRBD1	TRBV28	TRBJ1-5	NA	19	TGTGCCAGCAGTGGGGGACAGGGGGTTTTTCTTTTGGGCAATCAGCCCCAGCATTTT	CASSGGQGVFLLGNQPQHF
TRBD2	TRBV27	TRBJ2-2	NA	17	TGTGCCAGCAGTTTATACGGGGGAGGGCCGAACACCGGGGAGCTGTTTTTT	CASSLYGGGPNTGELFF
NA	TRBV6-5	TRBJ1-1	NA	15	TGTGCCAGCATCCCCCTCGGGGGATTGAACACTGAAGCTTTCTTT	CASIPLGGLNTEAFF
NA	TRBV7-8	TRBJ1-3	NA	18	TGTGCCAGCAGTCCATCGCGTGTGGGACTGCACTCTGGAAACACCATATATTTT	CASSPSRVGLHSGNTIYF
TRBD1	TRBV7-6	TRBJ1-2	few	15	TGTGCCAGCAGCTCCCCCGGGACAGGGGACTATGGCTACACCTTC	CASSSPGTGDYGYTF
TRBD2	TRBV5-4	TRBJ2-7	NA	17	TGTGCCAGCAGCGCCGAGGCCACTAGCGTCAGAGGCCACGAGCAGTACTTC	CASSAEATSVRGHEQYF
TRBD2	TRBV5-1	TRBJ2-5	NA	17	TGCGCCAGCAGCTTGGCCGTAGGCGGGGGGACCTCAGAGACCCAGTACTTC	CASSLAVGGGTSETQYF
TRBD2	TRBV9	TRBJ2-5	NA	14	TGTGCCAGCAGCGCATCACGGGGGGGAGGGACCCAGTACTTC	CASSASRGGGTQYF
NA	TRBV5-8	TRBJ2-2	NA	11	TGTGCCAGCAGACACGTCGGGGAGCTGTTTTTT	CASRHVGELFF
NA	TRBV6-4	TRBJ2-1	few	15	TGTGCCAGCAGTACAACTCGGAGCTCCTACAATGAGCAGTTCTTC	CASSTTRSSYNEQFF
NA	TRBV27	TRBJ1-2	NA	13	TGTGCCAGCAGTTCTCGCAGTTATTATGGCTACACCTTC	CASSSRSYYGYTF
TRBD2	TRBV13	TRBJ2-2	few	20	TGTGCCAGCAGCTTTGGACTAGCGGGAGGCATTTTTGCGAACACCGGGGAGCTGTTTTTT	CASSFGLAGGIFANTGELFF
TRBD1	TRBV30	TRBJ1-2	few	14	TGTGCCTGGAGTAGACAGGGTGACAACTATGGCTACACCTTC	CAWSRQGDNYGYTF
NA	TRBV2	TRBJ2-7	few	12	TGTGCCAGCGGGCGGGACTCCTACGAGCAGTACTTC	CASGRDSYEQYF
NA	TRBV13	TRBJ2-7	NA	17	TGTGCCAGCAGCTCCACACGTTGGGCAGGCCCCTCCTACGAGCAGTACTTC	CASSSTRWAGPSYEQYF
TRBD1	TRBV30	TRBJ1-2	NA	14	TGTGCCTGGACCGTAACAGGGGGCCGTTTCAGCTACACCTTC	CAWTVTGGRFSYTF
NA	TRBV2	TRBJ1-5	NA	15	TGTGCCAGCAGTGAATATAGCCTTAGCAATCAGCCCCAGCATTTT	CASSEYSLSNQPQHF
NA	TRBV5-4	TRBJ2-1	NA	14	TGTGCCAGCAGCTTGGAAGTGTCGGCGGATGAGCAGTTCTTC	CASSLEVSADEQFF
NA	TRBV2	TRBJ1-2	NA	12	TGTGCCAGCATACAGGCTGGGGATGGCTACACCTTC	CASIQAGDGYTF
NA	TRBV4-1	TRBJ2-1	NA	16	TGCGCCAGCAGCCAAGTACTAGTGGTGATCTACAATGAGCAGTTCTTC	CASSQVLVVIYNEQFF
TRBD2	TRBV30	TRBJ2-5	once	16	TGTGCCTGGAGTCCTGGTGGCGGGGGGTCGGGAGAGACCCAGTACTTC	CAWSPGGGGSGETQYF
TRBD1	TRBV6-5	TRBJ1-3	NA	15	TGTGCCAGCAGTTACACAGGGGACAGAGGAAACACCATATATTTT	CASSYTGDRGNTIYF
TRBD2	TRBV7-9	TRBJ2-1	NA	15	TGTGCCAGCAGCTTAGTTGCGGGAGAGAACAATGAGCAGTTCTTC	CASSLVAGENNEQFF
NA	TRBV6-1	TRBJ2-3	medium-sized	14	TGTGCCAGCAAATTGGCGGAGGCGACAGATACGCAGTATTTT	CASKLAEATDTQYF
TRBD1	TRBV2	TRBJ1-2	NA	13	TGTGCCAGCAGTAGGGACAGCTACTATGGCTACACCTTC	CASSRDSYYGYTF